This T cell receptor (beta chain) was profiled in a study of PD-1 blockade in classical Hodgkin lymphoma. Overall study findings and caveats: Patients starting nivolumab less than 1 year after ASCT had lower diversity and were excluded from later analyses. Prior to therapy, complete responders displayed diversity much like that of newly diagnosed patients.

Clones were read by immunoSEQ multiplex PCR, and TCRdb kept only the in-frame ones, dropping some. The sample yields roughly 10,000 clones, over 80% seen once. Time point here: cycle 4 day 1 (C4D1), after 5 to 7 weeks of nivolumab. Each of the patients experienced relapse following autologous stem cell transplantation, and their brentuximab vedotin exposure differed. Isolation of CD4+ T cells from thawed PBMCs was performed by magnetic negative selection. For this clone: What it recognizes is unknown.

The sample was CD4+ T cells from blood, taken before the fourth cycle of nivolumab. The clonotype was recovered from a human donor with classical Hodgkin lymphoma.

The CDR3 loop reads CASSEASGSWGTDTQYF. As DNA, the CDR3 is TGTGCCAGCAGTGAAGCTAGCGGGAGTTGGGGCACAGATACGCAGTATTTT. The rearrangement joins TRBV25-1 to TRBJ2-3; TRBD2 matches at 10 bases. With 2 bases clipped from V and 1 base from J, the junction kept 6 bases outside the gene matches. This CDR3 region has 17 residues. Germline assignment: CDR1 MGHDK and CDR2 SYGVNS.